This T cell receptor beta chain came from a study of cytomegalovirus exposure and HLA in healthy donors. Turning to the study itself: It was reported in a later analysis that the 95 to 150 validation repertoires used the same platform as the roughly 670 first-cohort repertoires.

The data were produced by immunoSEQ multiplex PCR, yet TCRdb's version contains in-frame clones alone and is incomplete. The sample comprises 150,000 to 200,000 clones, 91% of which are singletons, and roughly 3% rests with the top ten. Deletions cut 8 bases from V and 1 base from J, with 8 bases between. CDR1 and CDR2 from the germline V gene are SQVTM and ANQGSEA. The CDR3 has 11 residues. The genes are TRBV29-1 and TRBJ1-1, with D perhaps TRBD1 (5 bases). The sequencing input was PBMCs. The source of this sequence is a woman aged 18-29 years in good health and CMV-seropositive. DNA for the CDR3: TGCAGCATAACAGGGAACACTGAAGCTTTCTTT. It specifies CSITGNTEAFF.